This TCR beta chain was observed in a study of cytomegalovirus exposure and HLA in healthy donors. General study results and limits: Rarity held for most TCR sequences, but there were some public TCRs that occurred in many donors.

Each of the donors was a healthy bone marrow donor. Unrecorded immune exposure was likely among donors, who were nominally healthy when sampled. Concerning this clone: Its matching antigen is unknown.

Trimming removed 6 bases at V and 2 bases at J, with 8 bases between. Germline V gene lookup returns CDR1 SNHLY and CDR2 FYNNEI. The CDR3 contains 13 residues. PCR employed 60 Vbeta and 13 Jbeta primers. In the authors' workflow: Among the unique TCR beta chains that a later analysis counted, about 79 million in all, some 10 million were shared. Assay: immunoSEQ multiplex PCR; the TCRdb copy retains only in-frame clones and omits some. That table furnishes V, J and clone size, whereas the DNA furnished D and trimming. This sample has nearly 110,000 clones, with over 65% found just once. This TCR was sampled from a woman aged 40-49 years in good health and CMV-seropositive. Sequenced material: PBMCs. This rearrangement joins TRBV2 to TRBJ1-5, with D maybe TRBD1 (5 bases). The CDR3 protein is CASRGPGNQPQHF. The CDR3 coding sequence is TGTGCCAGCAGGGGGCCAGGCAATCAGCCCCAGCATTTT.